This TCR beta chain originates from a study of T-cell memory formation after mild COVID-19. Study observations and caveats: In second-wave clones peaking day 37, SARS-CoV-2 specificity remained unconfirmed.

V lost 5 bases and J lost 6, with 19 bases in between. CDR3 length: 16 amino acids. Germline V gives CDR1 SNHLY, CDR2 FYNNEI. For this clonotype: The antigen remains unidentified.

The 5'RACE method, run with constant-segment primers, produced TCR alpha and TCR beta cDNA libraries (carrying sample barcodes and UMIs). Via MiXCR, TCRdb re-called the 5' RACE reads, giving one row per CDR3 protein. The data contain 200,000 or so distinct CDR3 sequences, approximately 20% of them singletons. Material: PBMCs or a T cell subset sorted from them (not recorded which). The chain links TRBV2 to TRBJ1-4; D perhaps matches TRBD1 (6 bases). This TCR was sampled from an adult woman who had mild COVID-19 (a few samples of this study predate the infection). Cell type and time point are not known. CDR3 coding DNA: TGTGCCAGCAGTCGGACAGTCCCACGAGGGGATGAAAAACTGTTTTTT. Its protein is CASSRTVPRGDEKLFF.